Listed below are T cell receptor beta chains from one sample, sequenced in a study of technical replicates of blood from several donors. Repertoires were generated with immunoSEQ multiplex PCR, while TCRdb's copy carries only in-frame clones and drops some. Among approximately 75,000 clones, around 97% were seen once, and the ten largest hold about 0.29%. Sequencing input: T cells isolated from PBMCs. The receptors stem from a human donor in good health. Both conserved end residues are part of each CDR3. The D gene is left open where the match is weak. Clone size is shown for a subset of rows, as once, few, many or a class of expanded clone.

j_gene: TRBJ2-5; d_gene: -; v_gene: TRBV5-1; abundance: -; CDR3nt: TGCGCCAGCAGCTTGGTTCTAGCGTCGGAGACCCAGTACTTC; CDR3aa: CASSLVLASETQYF
j_gene: TRBJ1-1; d_gene: -; v_gene: TRBV7-2; abundance: -; CDR3nt: TGTGCCAGCAGCTTAGTTTGGCGGGCGACGAACACTGAAGCTTTCTTT; CDR3aa: CASSLVWRATNTEAFF
j_gene: TRBJ1-3; d_gene: -; v_gene: TRBV10-3; abundance: -; CDR3nt: TGTGCCATCAGTGAGGATACTTACTCTGGAAACACCATATATTTT; CDR3aa: CAISEDTYSGNTIYF
j_gene: TRBJ1-3; d_gene: -; v_gene: TRBV4-1; abundance: -; CDR3nt: TGCGCCAGCAGCCAGTGGCAGGGTCCCTCGGGAAACACCATATATTTT; CDR3aa: CASSQWQGPSGNTIYF
j_gene: TRBJ1-5; d_gene: -; v_gene: TRBV19; abundance: -; CDR3nt: TGTGCCAGTAGTGGTACAGGCAATCAGCCCCAGCATTTT; CDR3aa: CASSGTGNQPQHF
j_gene: TRBJ2-7; d_gene: TRBD1; v_gene: TRBV19; abundance: -; CDR3nt: TGTGCCAGTAGTAGGACAGGTACCTACGAGCAGTACTTC; CDR3aa: CASSRTGTYEQYF
j_gene: TRBJ2-7; d_gene: TRBD2; v_gene: TRBV6-1; abundance: -; CDR3nt: TGTGCCAGCAGTCGACTAGCGGGAGCTGGCGAGCAGTACTTC; CDR3aa: CASSRLAGAGEQYF
j_gene: TRBJ2-1; d_gene: TRBD2; v_gene: TRBV7-3; abundance: -; CDR3nt: TGTGCCAGCAGCGGAATGTCGACTAGCGGGAGGGCCTACAATGAGCAGTTCTTC; CDR3aa: CASSGMSTSGRAYNEQFF
j_gene: TRBJ2-7; d_gene: TRBD1; v_gene: TRBV29-1; abundance: -; CDR3nt: TGCAGCGTGGAGACAGGGACCATCTCCTACGAGCAGTACTTC; CDR3aa: CSVETGTISYEQYF
j_gene: TRBJ2-1; d_gene: -; v_gene: TRBV9; abundance: -; CDR3nt: TGTGCCAGCAGCGGCGGCGGAAATGAGCAGTTCTTC; CDR3aa: CASSGGGNEQFF
j_gene: TRBJ2-3; d_gene: TRBD2; v_gene: TRBV5-1; abundance: -; CDR3nt: TGCGCCAGCAGCTTGACGGGGGGTTACACAGATACGCAGTATTTT; CDR3aa: CASSLTGGYTDTQYF
j_gene: TRBJ2-3; d_gene: -; v_gene: TRBV27; abundance: -; CDR3nt: TGTGCCAGCAGACGCAGCGGGCCAGATACGCAGTATTTT; CDR3aa: CASRRSGPDTQYF
j_gene: TRBJ2-3; d_gene: TRBD1; v_gene: TRBV4-2; abundance: -; CDR3nt: TGTGCCAGCAGCCAGAAGATGTGGGACAGCGTGTTCTCAGATACGCAGTATTTT; CDR3aa: CASSQKMWDSVFSDTQYF
j_gene: TRBJ2-1; d_gene: -; v_gene: TRBV5-1; abundance: -; CDR3nt: TGCGCCAGCAGCTTGGCCGGGGTCAATGAGCAGTTCTTC; CDR3aa: CASSLAGVNEQFF
j_gene: TRBJ2-3; d_gene: TRBD1; v_gene: TRBV7-3; abundance: -; CDR3nt: TGTGCCAGCAGCCGGTGGTCCCCGGGACAGGCAACAGATACGCAGTATTTT; CDR3aa: CASSRWSPGQATDTQYF
j_gene: TRBJ2-1; d_gene: -; v_gene: TRBV28; abundance: once; CDR3nt: TGTGCCAGCAGTTCTCCTGAGCAGTTCTTC; CDR3aa: CASSSPEQFF
j_gene: TRBJ1-5; d_gene: -; v_gene: TRBV6-4; abundance: -; CDR3nt: TGTGCCAGCAGTGCCCACGGACAGTCCGGACAGCCCCAGCATTTT; CDR3aa: CASSAHGQSGQPQHF
j_gene: TRBJ1-5; d_gene: TRBD1; v_gene: TRBV28; abundance: -; CDR3nt: TGTGCCAGCAGTTTACCGGGACAGGGCGTCAATCAGCCCCAGCATTTT; CDR3aa: CASSLPGQGVNQPQHF
j_gene: TRBJ2-3; d_gene: -; v_gene: TRBV9; abundance: -; CDR3nt: TGTGCCAGCAGCGTAGATGGGGATAGCGGAGATACGCAGTATTTT; CDR3aa: CASSVDGDSGDTQYF
j_gene: TRBJ2-7; d_gene: -; v_gene: TRBV9; abundance: -; CDR3nt: TGTGCCAGCAGCGTAGGCCGTCAGTCCTACGAGCAGTACTTC; CDR3aa: CASSVGRQSYEQYF
j_gene: TRBJ2-3; d_gene: TRBD1; v_gene: TRBV7-7; abundance: -; CDR3nt: TGTGCCAGCGGCCAGGGGGTTGGCACAGATACGCAGTATTTT; CDR3aa: CASGQGVGTDTQYF
j_gene: TRBJ2-3; d_gene: -; v_gene: TRBV6-5; abundance: -; CDR3nt: TGTGCCAGCAGTAAGACAGGCTACACAGATACGCAGTATTTT; CDR3aa: CASSKTGYTDTQYF
j_gene: TRBJ2-7; d_gene: TRBD2; v_gene: TRBV9; abundance: -; CDR3nt: TGTGCCAGCAGCGTAGCGGTATCACTAGCGGGAGAGCAGTACTTC; CDR3aa: CASSVAVSLAGEQYF
j_gene: TRBJ2-4; d_gene: -; v_gene: TRBV5-6; abundance: -; CDR3nt: TGTGCCAGCAGCTTTAAGCGGGTGATCGGCGTGGGCAAAAACATTCAGTACTTC; CDR3aa: CASSFKRVIGVGKNIQYF
j_gene: TRBJ1-1; d_gene: -; v_gene: TRBV6-1; abundance: -; CDR3nt: TGTGCCAGCAGCGCTATTCAGGGAACTGAAGCTTTCTTT; CDR3aa: CASSAIQGTEAFF
j_gene: TRBJ1-3; d_gene: -; v_gene: TRBV6-5; abundance: -; CDR3nt: TGTGCCAGCGGAGGAACAGGGTTCACCATATATTTT; CDR3aa: CASGGTGFTIYF
j_gene: TRBJ2-1; d_gene: TRBD2; v_gene: TRBV2; abundance: -; CDR3nt: TGTGCCAGCAGTCGCCTTGGACTAGCGGGTATGGAGCAGTTCTTC; CDR3aa: CASSRLGLAGMEQFF
j_gene: TRBJ1-2; d_gene: -; v_gene: TRBV4-1; abundance: -; CDR3nt: TGCGCCAGCAGCCAAGAAGAACAGCAAAGCTATGGCTACACCTTC; CDR3aa: CASSQEEQQSYGYTF
j_gene: TRBJ1-4; d_gene: TRBD1; v_gene: TRBV11-2; abundance: -; CDR3nt: TGTGCCAGCAGTAATACAGGGGGCGTTGAAAAACTGTTTTTT; CDR3aa: CASSNTGGVEKLFF
j_gene: TRBJ1-5; d_gene: -; v_gene: TRBV4-3; abundance: -; CDR3nt: TGCGCCAGCAGCCAAGCCAGGGGCGATCAGCCCCAGCATTTT; CDR3aa: CASSQARGDQPQHF
j_gene: TRBJ2-1; d_gene: -; v_gene: TRBV2; abundance: -; CDR3nt: TGTGCCAGCATCCTAGAGGGGGTCCAGTTCTTC; CDR3aa: CASILEGVQFF
j_gene: TRBJ2-7; d_gene: TRBD2; v_gene: TRBV9; abundance: -; CDR3nt: TGTGCCAGCAGCGTAGCGGGAGGGGGCTCCTACGAGCAGTACTTC; CDR3aa: CASSVAGGGSYEQYF
j_gene: TRBJ2-2; d_gene: -; v_gene: TRBV5-6; abundance: -; CDR3nt: TGTGCCAGCAGCTTTTTACTGAGCGGAACTTTGAACACCGGGGAGCTGTTTTTT; CDR3aa: CASSFLLSGTLNTGELFF
j_gene: TRBJ2-7; d_gene: TRBD1; v_gene: TRBV10-3; abundance: -; CDR3nt: TGTGCCATCAGTGAGTCGACTGGGACAGTAAGTTACGAGCAGTACTTC; CDR3aa: CAISESTGTVSYEQYF
j_gene: TRBJ2-7; d_gene: TRBD2; v_gene: TRBV4-1; abundance: -; CDR3nt: TGCGCCAGCAGCCACACGACTAGCGGACTTTCCTACGAGCAGTACTTC; CDR3aa: CASSHTTSGLSYEQYF
j_gene: TRBJ1-2; d_gene: -; v_gene: TRBV6-1; abundance: -; CDR3nt: TGTGCCAGCAGTGGGTCCTCGGACTATGGCTACACCTTC; CDR3aa: CASSGSSDYGYTF
j_gene: TRBJ2-1; d_gene: TRBD1; v_gene: TRBV28; abundance: -; CDR3nt: TGTGCCACCTACCCAGGGGGTTCCTACAATGAGCAGTTCTTC; CDR3aa: CATYPGGSYNEQFF
j_gene: TRBJ2-1; d_gene: -; v_gene: TRBV7-8; abundance: -; CDR3nt: TGTGCCAGCAGAGGTAGGTCGACAGGTCGGAATGAGCAGTTCTTC; CDR3aa: CASRGRSTGRNEQFF
j_gene: TRBJ1-1; d_gene: -; v_gene: TRBV30; abundance: once; CDR3nt: TGTGCCTGGAAACAGGGAGGGCCCCGAAACACTGAAGCTTTCTTT; CDR3aa: CAWKQGGPRNTEAFF
j_gene: TRBJ1-1; d_gene: -; v_gene: TRBV7-3; abundance: once; CDR3nt: TGTGCCAGCAGCCCCTATCGGACTGAAGCTTTCTTT; CDR3aa: CASSPYRTEAFF
j_gene: TRBJ2-1; d_gene: TRBD1; v_gene: TRBV11-3; abundance: -; CDR3nt: TGTGCCAGCAGCTTGGGGACAGGGAATGAGCAGTTCTTC; CDR3aa: CASSLGTGNEQFF
j_gene: TRBJ2-3; d_gene: TRBD2; v_gene: TRBV13; abundance: -; CDR3nt: TGTGCCAGCAGCTTTTACGGGAGGGAAAGCACAGATACGCAGTATTTT; CDR3aa: CASSFYGRESTDTQYF
j_gene: TRBJ2-7; d_gene: -; v_gene: TRBV11-3; abundance: -; CDR3nt: TGTGCCAGCAGCTTAGGTAGCGAGCAGTACTTC; CDR3aa: CASSLGSEQYF
j_gene: TRBJ1-1; d_gene: -; v_gene: TRBV19; abundance: -; CDR3nt: TGTGCCAGCACGTCCCGGGGGATTATGAACACTGAAGCTTTCTTT; CDR3aa: CASTSRGIMNTEAFF
j_gene: TRBJ1-3; d_gene: TRBD1; v_gene: TRBV5-4; abundance: -; CDR3nt: TGTGCCAGCAGCTTTGACAGGGGGCCTGGAAACACCATATATTTT; CDR3aa: CASSFDRGPGNTIYF
j_gene: TRBJ2-1; d_gene: -; v_gene: TRBV6-5; abundance: -; CDR3nt: TGTGCCAGCAGTTATTTGGTCCGGGACAATGAGCAGTTCTTC; CDR3aa: CASSYLVRDNEQFF
j_gene: TRBJ2-5; d_gene: -; v_gene: TRBV9; abundance: -; CDR3nt: TGTGCCAGCAGCCCCCTCCCCTACCAAGAGACCCAGTACTTC; CDR3aa: CASSPLPYQETQYF